One and the same sample provided the 6 T cell receptor beta chains below, sequenced in a study of T cell responses to AZD1222 COVID-19 vaccine (dated by TCRdb to the early 2020s). The method was the immunoSEQ multiplex PCR assay. Imported from immuneACCESS, the table was reduced by TCRdb to in-frame sequences with V and J called. These copies leave out some clones; in studies compared against another copy, an unresolved V gene accounts for under half, and the cause of the remainder is not known. Recorded for this sample are about 180,000 clones; just under 90% of them occurred a single time. The ten biggest clones cover 3.5% to 5.5% of the sample. Reading the label with the study, this specimen's time point is: about 28 days (+/-7) after the second vaccine dose. Explained via the paper, the treatment or condition label denotes: meningococcal conjugate vaccine given as trial control. Sequencing was performed on peripheral blood, taken 28 days after the second dose of the MenACWY control vaccine. The receptors come from an adult who received the MenACWY meningococcal vaccine as a control.

This chain joins TRBV7-9 and TRBJ1-2; no firm D call. Between the trimmed V and J ends, which lost 4 bases and 2 bases, there was a span of 17 bases. Germline values: CDR1 SEHNR, CDR2 FQNEAQ (reference sequence). The CDR3 has 16 residues. The CDR3 region has the DNA TGTGCCAGCAGCTCGTTAGCGGCTCCCTCGAACTATGGCTACACCTTC. Its translation: CASSSLAAPSNYGYTF.

This clone was observed a single time. The chain is built from TRBV29-1 and TRBJ1-4; maybe TRBD1 (6 bases). Germline V lookup: CDR1 SQVTM, CDR2 ANQGSEA. Trimming pared 0 bases from V and 5 bases from J, leaving 10 bases between. CDR3 size: 14 residues. CDR3 loop: CSVEDLDSNEKLFF. In DNA form, the CDR3 reads TGCAGCGTTGAAGATCTGGACAGCAATGAAAAACTGTTTTTT.

J is TRBJ2-7 and V is TRBV6-5; D is ambiguous. Germline CDR1 and CDR2: MNHEY and SVGAGI. Trimming pared 6 bases from V and 6 bases from J, leaving 15 bases between. The CDR3 contains 13 residues. The CDR3 reads CASSPLRTGEQYF. The CDR3 nucleotides are TGTGCCAGCAGCCCACTCCGAACCGGCGAGCAGTACTTC.

This chain joins TRBV3-1 (or the pseudogene TRBV3-2) and TRBJ1-2, with 7 positions matching TRBD1. The CDR3 has 16 residues. CDR1 and CDR2 from the germline V gene are LGHDT and YNNKEL (reference sequence). The V and J ends lost 3 bases and 4 bases, in that order; junction bases with no gene match: 11. This CDR3 is CASSHPNFGQVYGYTF. The CDR3 nucleotides read TGTGCCAGCAGCCATCCGAATTTCGGACAGGTCTATGGCTACACCTTC.

The V gene is TRBV30, the J gene TRBJ2-3; 10 nucleotides align to TRBD2. V was clipped by 2 bases and J by 2 bases; unmatched bases: 4. The CDR3 runs 15 residues. CDR1 is GTSNPN, CDR2 SVGIG, per germline (reference sequence). The CDR3 bases are TGTGCCTGGAGTCCCGGACTAGCGGACACAGATACGCAGTATTTT. It yields the protein CAWSPGLADTDTQYF.

The chain couples TRBV10-3 to TRBJ1-2; D is ambiguous. The CDR3 length is 15 residues. Germline CDR1 and CDR2: ENHRY and SYGVKD. Trimming took 1 base from V and 6 from J, leaving 15 bases between them. The CDR3 spells CAISEWTVSNDGYTF. In DNA form, the CDR3 reads TGTGCCATCAGTGAGTGGACCGTTTCAAATGATGGCTACACCTTC.